This TCR beta chain was documented in a study of cytomegalovirus exposure and HLA in healthy donors. General observations from the study: Across donors, most TCRs were seen rarely, yet some public ones were widespread. Rates of TCR association differed by HLA locus in a later analysis, with DRB1 highest and HLA-C lowest. Available immune exposure information was restricted to CMV serostatus only.

Amplification used 60 Vbeta primers and 13 Jbeta primers. The method was immunoSEQ multiplex PCR; TCRdb's version includes in-frame clones alone and lacks a portion of them. Of about 95,000 clones in the sample, about 80% were seen once. CDR1 is SEHNR and CDR2 is FQNEAQ in the germline V gene (reference sequence). CDR3 length: 15 residues. V was clipped by 5 bases and J by 9 bases; unmatched bases: 9. This clone came up a few times. As yet, its antigen is unknown. Unrecorded immune exposures were likely, despite nominal health at sampling. The clonotype originates from a man aged 18 to 30 in good health and CMV-seropositive. This chain uses TRBV7-9 with TRBJ1-6; 8 nucleotides line up with TRBD1. Sequencing was performed on PBMCs. The CDR3: CASSRHRDRTSPLHF. The CDR3 nucleotides read TGTGCCAGCAGCCGACACCGGGACAGGACTTCACCCCTCCACTTT.